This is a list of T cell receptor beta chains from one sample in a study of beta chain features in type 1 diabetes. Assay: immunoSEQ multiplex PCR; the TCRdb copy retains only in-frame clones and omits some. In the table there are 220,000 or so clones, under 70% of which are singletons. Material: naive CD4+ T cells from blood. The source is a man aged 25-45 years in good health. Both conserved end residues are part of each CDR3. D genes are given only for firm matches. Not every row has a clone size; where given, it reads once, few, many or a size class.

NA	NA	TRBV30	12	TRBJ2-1	CARAGTQIEQFF	TGTGCCCGCGCGGGGACCCAAATTGAGCAGTTCTTC
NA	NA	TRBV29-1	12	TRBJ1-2	CSVQTVIYGYTF	TGCAGCGTTCAAACAGTAATCTATGGCTACACCTTC
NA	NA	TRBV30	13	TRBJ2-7	CAWSGKGPGEQYF	TGTGCCTGGAGTGGGAAGGGGCCGGGCGAGCAGTACTTC
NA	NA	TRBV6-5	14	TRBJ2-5	CASSYGLEVETQYF	TGTGCCAGCAGTTACGGCCTGGAAGTGGAGACCCAGTACTTC
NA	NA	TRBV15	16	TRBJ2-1	CATSRGQGLGITEQFF	TGTGCCACCAGCAGAGGTCAGGGTCTGGGGATCACTGAGCAGTTCTTC
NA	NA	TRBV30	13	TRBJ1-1	CAWSVGQNTEAFF	TGTGCCTGGAGTGTAGGGCAGAACACTGAAGCTTTCTTT
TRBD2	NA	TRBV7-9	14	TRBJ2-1	CASSPWSGSGEQFF	TGTGCCAGCAGCCCCTGGAGCGGGAGCGGCGAGCAGTTCTTC
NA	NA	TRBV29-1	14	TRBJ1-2	CSVEFGSTIYGYTF	TGCAGCGTTGAATTCGGGAGCACAATCTATGGCTACACCTTC
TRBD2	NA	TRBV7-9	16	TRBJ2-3	CASSLNRLAGVNTQYF	TGTGCCAGCAGCCTCAATCGGCTAGCGGGAGTAAATACGCAGTATTTT
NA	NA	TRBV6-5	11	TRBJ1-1	CASSYGTEAFF	TGTGCCAGCAGTTACGGGACTGAAGCTTTCTTT
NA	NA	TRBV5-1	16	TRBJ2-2	CASSLGDESNTGELFF	TGCGCCAGCAGCTTGGGGGACGAATCGAACACCGGGGAGCTGTTTTTT
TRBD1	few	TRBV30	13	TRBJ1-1	CASTDRSDTEAFF	TGTGCCTCCACGGACAGGTCTGACACTGAAGCTTTCTTT
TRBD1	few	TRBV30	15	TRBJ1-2	CAWSVRGTGGYGYTF	TGTGCCTGGAGTGTACGCGGGACAGGGGGCTATGGCTACACCTTC
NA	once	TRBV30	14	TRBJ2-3	CAWGGLGRTDTQYF	TGTGCCTGGGGAGGACTTGGTCGCACAGATACGCAGTATTTT
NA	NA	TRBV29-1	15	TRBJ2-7	CSAGDGGYPRDEQYF	TGCAGCGCCGGGGACGGCGGCTACCCACGGGACGAGCAGTACTTC
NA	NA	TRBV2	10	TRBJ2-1	CASRAKAPFF	TGTGCCAGCAGGGCCAAGGCCCCGTTCTTC
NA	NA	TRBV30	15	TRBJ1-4	CAWSVRRPYNEKLFF	TGTGCCTGGAGTGTACGTCGGCCCTATAATGAAAAACTGTTTTTT
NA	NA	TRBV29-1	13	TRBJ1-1	CSVTRGAGTEAFF	TGCAGCGTGACCAGGGGTGCAGGGACTGAAGCTTTCTTT
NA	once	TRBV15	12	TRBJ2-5	CATSRDEETQYF	TGTGCCACCAGCAGAGATGAGGAGACCCAGTACTTC
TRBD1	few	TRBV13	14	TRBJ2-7	CASSLGQGSNEQYF	TGTGCCAGCAGCTTAGGACAGGGGAGCAACGAGCAGTACTTC
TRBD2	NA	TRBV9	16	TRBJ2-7	CASSAPWTSGNYEQYF	TGTGCCAGCAGCGCCCCGTGGACTAGCGGCAACTACGAGCAGTACTTC
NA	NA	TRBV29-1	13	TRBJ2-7	CSVARQVSYEQYF	TGCAGCGTTGCCCGACAGGTCTCCTACGAGCAGTACTTC
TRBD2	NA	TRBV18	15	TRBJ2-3	CASSQSGVRTDTQYF	TGTGCCAGCTCACAAAGCGGGGTCCGCACAGATACGCAGTATTTT
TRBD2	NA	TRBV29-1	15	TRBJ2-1	CSVEAGGRAYNEQFF	TGCAGCGTTGAGGCTGGCGGGAGGGCCTACAATGAGCAGTTCTTC
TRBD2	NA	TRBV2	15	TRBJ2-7	CASTQTSGGPSEQYF	TGTGCCAGCACACAGACTAGCGGGGGCCCCTCCGAGCAGTACTTC
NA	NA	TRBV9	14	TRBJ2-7	CASSVDRGSYEQYF	TGTGCCAGCAGCGTAGATAGAGGGAGCTACGAGCAGTACTTC
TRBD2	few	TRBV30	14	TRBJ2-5	CAWSGTSQRQTQYF	TGTGCCTGGAGTGGGACTAGCCAAAGGCAGACCCAGTACTTC